This record concerns one TCR beta chain sequence. Enrolled during active infection, Seattle patients were then followed longitudinally. Trimming removed 6 bases at V and 1 base at J, with 10 bases between. The CDR3 consists of 14 residues. The germline CDR1 and CDR2 sequences are LGHDT and YNNKEL (reference sequence). This sample was included in a study of blood T cell repertoires in COVID-19. For the study at large: Material from acute and convalescent COVID-19 was sourced from the United States, Italy and Spain. T cells, B-cell-depleted T cells, or PBMCs provided the cDNA or gDNA that served as material.

Methods used by the authors: Amplification with reference gene primers provided the estimates of nucleated cell counts. TCRdb's copy holds only in-frame clones and misses some; the assay was immunoSEQ multiplex PCR. V and J calls and clone size come straight from that table; D and trimming were deduced from the DNA. The sample lists about 120,000 clones, almost 90% occurring once. The source is a woman in her sixties or seventies with COVID-19, enrolled during active disease. The chain carries TRBV3-1 (or the pseudogene TRBV3-2) and TRBJ1-3, with no clear D. The material sequenced was peripheral blood. The CDR3 protein is CASSRGLSGNTIYF. The CDR3 DNA follows: TGTGCCAGCAGTCGAGGGCTATCTGGAAACACCATATATTTT.